This TCR beta chain came from a study of response to subunit inactivated influenza vaccine. Findings and limits, study-wide: The authors offered the suggestion that each seasonal influenza vaccination recruits few new T cells.

TCRdb re-analysed the RT-PCR reads in MiXCR, keeping a single row per CDR3 protein. This sample carries around 300,000 distinct CDR3 sequences, 22% of them seen once, and the ten largest clones take approximately 10%. This clonotype was seen more than once but under ten times. Its specificity is unknown. Losses at the gene ends were 5 bases for V and 0 bases for J; bases not matched to a gene: 8. The CDR3 contains 17 residues. Germline CDR1 and CDR2: SGHNT and YYREEE (reference sequence). This TCR came from a man aged 45-69 years who received an inactivated influenza vaccine. Source: PBMCs from blood, taken approximately 22 months after vaccination. The chain carries TRBV5-4 and TRBJ2-5, with TRBD1 identical over 12 bases. CDR3 DNA sequence: TGTGCCAGCAGTTTTCGGGACAGGGGGCTGTACCAAGAGACCCAGTACTTC. Its translation is CASSFRDRGLYQETQYF.